This T cell receptor (beta chain) was profiled in a study of shared clonotypes between healthy human individuals. CD8 cells regarded as naive lacked CD45RO, were positively chosen for CCR7, and omitted terminally differentiated effector memory CD45RA+ cells. Trimming at V came to 3 bases and at J to 3 bases, leaving 4 bases not matched to a gene. This CDR3 has 15 residues. Germline assignment: CDR1 MGHDK and CDR2 SYGVNS. The repertoire was sequenced with immunoSEQ multiplex PCR; TCRdb's copy has only in-frame clones and lacks some. This sample has approximately 2,200,000 clones; roughly 91% occur once, and the top ten carry approximately 1.7%.

This chain uses TRBV25-1 with TRBJ2-2; 7 nucleotides match TRBD1. This sequence was found in a man younger than 30 in good health. Some clones in this sample may be carry-over from other donors' samples. Source material: naive CD8+ T cells from PBMCs. The CDR3: CASSDSTGYTGELFF. Written as DNA, the CDR3 is TGTGCCAGCAGTGATTCGACAGGGTACACCGGGGAGCTGTTTTTT.